This T cell receptor beta chain was observed in a study of graft-versus-host responses after intestinal transplantation. CDR1 is MDHEN, CDR2 SYDVKM, per germline. This CDR3 has 13 residues. V lost 9 bases and J lost 0; bases outside the gene matches: 3. With regard to this clone: Its antigen is still unknown.

Only in-frame clones appear in the TCRdb table, and some are missing; sequencing was by immunoSEQ multiplex PCR. The table has 45,000 to 60,000 clones, 92% seen once. This TCR derives from a human donor who was the organ donor for an intestinal transplant. V is TRBV28 and J is TRBJ1-2; 8 bases fit TRBD1. This specimen consisted of unstimulated CD4+ T cells sorted from spleen or lymph node cells, obtained before transplant. DNA of the CDR3: TGTGCCAGTACGGACAGGGCTAACTATGGCTACACCTTC. Residues: CASTDRANYGYTF.